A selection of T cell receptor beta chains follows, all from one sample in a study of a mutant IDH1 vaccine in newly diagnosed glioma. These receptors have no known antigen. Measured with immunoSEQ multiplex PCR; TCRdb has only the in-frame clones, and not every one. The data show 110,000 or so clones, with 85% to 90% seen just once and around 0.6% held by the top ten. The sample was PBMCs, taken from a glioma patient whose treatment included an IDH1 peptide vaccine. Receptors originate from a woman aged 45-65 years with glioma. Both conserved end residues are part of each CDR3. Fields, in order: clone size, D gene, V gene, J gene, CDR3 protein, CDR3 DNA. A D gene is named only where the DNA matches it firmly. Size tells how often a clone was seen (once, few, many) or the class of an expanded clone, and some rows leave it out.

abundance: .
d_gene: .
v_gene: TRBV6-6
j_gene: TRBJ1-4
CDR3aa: CASTYLGRAEKLFF
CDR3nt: TGTGCCAGCACCTACCTCGGACGAGCGGAAAAACTGTTTTTT

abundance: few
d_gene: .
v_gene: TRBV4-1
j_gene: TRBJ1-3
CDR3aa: CASSQVTASSLGNTIYF
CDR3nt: TGCGCCAGCAGCCAAGTAACAGCCTCTAGTCTTGGAAACACCATATATTTT

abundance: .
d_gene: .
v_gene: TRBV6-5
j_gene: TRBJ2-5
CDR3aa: CASSYEGETQYF
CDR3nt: TGTGCCAGCAGTTACGAGGGAGAGACCCAGTACTTC

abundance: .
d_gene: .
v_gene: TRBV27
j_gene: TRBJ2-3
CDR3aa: CASSFLGRHPIWYF
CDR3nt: TGTGCCAGCAGTTTCCTGGGACGCCACCCTATATGGTATTTT

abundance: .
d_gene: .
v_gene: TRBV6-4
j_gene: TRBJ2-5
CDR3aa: CASRHGGGTQYF
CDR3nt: TGTGCCAGCCGGCACGGGGGTGGGACCCAGTACTTC

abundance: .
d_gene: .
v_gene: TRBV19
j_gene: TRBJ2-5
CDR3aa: CASSTQGGQETQYF
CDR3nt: TGTGCCAGTAGTACCCAGGGGGGACAAGAGACCCAGTACTTC

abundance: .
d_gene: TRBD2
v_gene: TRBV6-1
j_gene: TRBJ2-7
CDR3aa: CASSELAGGQYF
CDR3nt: TGTGCCAGCAGTGAACTAGCGGGAGGGCAGTACTTC

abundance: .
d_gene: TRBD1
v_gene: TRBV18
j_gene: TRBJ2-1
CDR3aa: CASSLLPGQPYNEQFF
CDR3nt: TGTGCCAGCTCACTATTACCGGGACAGCCCTACAATGAGCAGTTCTTC

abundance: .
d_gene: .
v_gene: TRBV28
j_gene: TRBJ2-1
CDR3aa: CASSHRESHNEQFF
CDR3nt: TGTGCCAGCAGTCACCGGGAGAGCCACAATGAGCAGTTCTTC

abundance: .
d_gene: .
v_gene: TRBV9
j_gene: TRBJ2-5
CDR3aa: CASSPEGQIETQYF
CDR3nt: TGTGCCAGCAGCCCCGAGGGGCAAATAGAGACCCAGTACTTC

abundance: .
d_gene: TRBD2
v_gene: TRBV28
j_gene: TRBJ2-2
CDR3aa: CASWSSGRGTGELFF
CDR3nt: TGTGCCAGCTGGAGTAGCGGGAGAGGCACCGGGGAGCTGTTTTTT

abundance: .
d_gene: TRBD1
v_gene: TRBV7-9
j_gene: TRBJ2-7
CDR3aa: CASSWTGLDEQYF
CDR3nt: TGTGCCAGCAGCTGGACAGGGCTAGACGAGCAGTACTTC

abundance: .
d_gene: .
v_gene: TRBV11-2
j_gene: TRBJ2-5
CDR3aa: CASSAGRLQETQYF
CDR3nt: TGTGCCAGCAGCGCGGGACGGCTCCAAGAGACCCAGTACTTC

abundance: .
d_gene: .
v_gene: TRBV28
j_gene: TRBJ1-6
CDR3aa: CASSLRRSSYNSPLHF
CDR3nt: TGTGCCAGCAGTTTGAGGAGGAGCTCCTATAATTCACCCCTCCACTTT

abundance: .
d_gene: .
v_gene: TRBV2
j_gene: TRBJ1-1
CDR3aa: CASSELGRGTEAFF
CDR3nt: TGTGCCAGCAGTGAACTGGGGAGAGGCACTGAAGCTTTCTTT

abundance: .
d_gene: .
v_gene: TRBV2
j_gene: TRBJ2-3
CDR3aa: CASSDGLETDTQYF
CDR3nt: TGTGCCAGCAGTGATGGGTTAGAAACAGATACGCAGTATTTT

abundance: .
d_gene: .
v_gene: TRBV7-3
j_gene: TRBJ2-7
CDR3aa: CASSLRRGPHEQYF
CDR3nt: TGTGCCAGCAGCTTACGACGGGGGCCCCACGAGCAGTACTTC